Sequencing of this TCR beta chain was carried out in a study of cytomegalovirus exposure and HLA in healthy donors. Here immunoSEQ multiplex PCR was the method, and the copy in TCRdb shows in-frame clones only, minus some. The repertoire has fewer than 200,000 clones, around 90% of them found once; the top ten carry around 3%. This clone was picked up a small number of times. The CDR3 covers 13 residues. Trimming cost V 2 bases and J 10 bases, with 14 bases left between them. The germline V gene encodes CDR1 SEHNR and CDR2 FQNEAQ (reference sequence). The sequencing sample was made of PBMCs. This TCR derives from a woman younger than 30 in good health and CMV-seropositive. The chain links TRBV7-9 to TRBJ1-2; no clear D. Written as DNA, the CDR3 is TGTGCCAGCAGCTTAAAACGGAGCCTAGACTACACCTTC. The encoded protein is CASSLKRSLDYTF.